One T cell receptor (beta chain) is described in this entry. Its antigen is currently unknown. Expressed TCRB transcripts were sequenced after all isolated RNA was converted to cDNA. Sequencing of naive, central memory and regulatory T cell samples gave an average of around 3.5 million reads. Produced via immunoSEQ multiplex PCR; TCRdb's table is partial and in-frame only. This sample yields 330,000 or so clones, of which roughly 13% are seen a single time; 0.008% to 0.011% belongs to the top ten. Via the markers CD45RO/CCR7/CD25/CD127/CD95/CD27, stem cell-like memory, regulatory, central memory and naive CD4+ cells were sorted. The sample originates from a study of beta chain features in type 1 diabetes. Broader study findings: Type 1 diabetes patients showed fewer insertions and more deletions at VDJ junctions. There was no resolution here of whether HLA type influences TCRB rearrangement. Moderate yet significant TCRB CDR3 shortening was seen in Type 1 diabetes patients in all four CD4+ subsets.

The germline V gene encodes CDR1 LGHNA and CDR2 YNFKEQ. Trimming shortened V by 0 bases and J by 4 bases, and 9 bases separated the two germline ends. The CDR3 runs 14 residues. The rearrangement links TRBV4-2 to TRBJ1-2, with a tentative D call TRBD1 (5 bases). What was sequenced was naive CD4+ T cells from blood. The sequence was obtained from a woman under 30 with type 1 diabetes. The CDR3 nucleotides are TGTGCCAGCAGCCAAGAACAGGCGCGCTATGGCTACACCTTC. Its protein is CASSQEQARYGYTF.